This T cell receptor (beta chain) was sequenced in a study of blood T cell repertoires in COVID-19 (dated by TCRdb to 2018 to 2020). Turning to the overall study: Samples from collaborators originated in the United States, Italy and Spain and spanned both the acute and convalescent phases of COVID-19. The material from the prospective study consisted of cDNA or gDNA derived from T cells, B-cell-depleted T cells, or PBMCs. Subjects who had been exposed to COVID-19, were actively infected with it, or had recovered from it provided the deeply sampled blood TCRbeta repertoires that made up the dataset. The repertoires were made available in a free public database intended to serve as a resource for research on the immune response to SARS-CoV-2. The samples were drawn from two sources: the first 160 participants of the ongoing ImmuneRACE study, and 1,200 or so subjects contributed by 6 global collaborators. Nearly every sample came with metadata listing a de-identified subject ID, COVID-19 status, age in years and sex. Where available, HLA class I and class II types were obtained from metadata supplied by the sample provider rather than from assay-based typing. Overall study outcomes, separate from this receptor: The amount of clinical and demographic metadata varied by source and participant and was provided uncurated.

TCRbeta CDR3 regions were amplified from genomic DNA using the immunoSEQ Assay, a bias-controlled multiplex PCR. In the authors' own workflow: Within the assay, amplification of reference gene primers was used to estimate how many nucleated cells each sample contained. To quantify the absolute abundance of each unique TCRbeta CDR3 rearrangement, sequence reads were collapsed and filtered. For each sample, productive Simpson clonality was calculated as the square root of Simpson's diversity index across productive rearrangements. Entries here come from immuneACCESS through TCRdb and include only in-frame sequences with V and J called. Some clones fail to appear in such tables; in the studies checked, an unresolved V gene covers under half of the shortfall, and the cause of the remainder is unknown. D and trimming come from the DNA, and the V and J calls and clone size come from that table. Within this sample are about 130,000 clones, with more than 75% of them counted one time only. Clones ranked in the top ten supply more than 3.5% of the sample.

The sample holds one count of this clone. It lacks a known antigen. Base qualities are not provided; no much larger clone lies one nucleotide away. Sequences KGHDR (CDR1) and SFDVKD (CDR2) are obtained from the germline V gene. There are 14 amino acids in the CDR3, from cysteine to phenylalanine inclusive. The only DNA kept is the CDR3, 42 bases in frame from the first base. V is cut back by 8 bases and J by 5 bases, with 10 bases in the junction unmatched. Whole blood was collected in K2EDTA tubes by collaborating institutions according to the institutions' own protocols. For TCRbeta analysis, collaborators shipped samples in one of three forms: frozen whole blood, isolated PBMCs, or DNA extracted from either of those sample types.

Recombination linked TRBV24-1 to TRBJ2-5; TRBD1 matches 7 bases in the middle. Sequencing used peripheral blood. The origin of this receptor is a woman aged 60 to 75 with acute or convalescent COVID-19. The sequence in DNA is TGTGCCACCAAGAGGGACAGCTTCCGGGAGACCCAGTACTTC. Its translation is CATKRDSFRETQYF.